The sequence of this T cell receptor (beta chain) was determined in a study of blood T cell repertoires in COVID-19. About the study: Acute and convalescent COVID-19 specimens originated in the United States, Italy and Spain. Nucleic acid was either cDNA or gDNA, and it came from T cells, B-cell-depleted T cells, or PBMCs.

The CDR3 is made up of 14 amino acids. Trimming removed 2 bases from V and 6 bases from J, with 10 bases in between. Germline-derived CDR1 and CDR2 are MNHEY and SVGAGI. In the authors' methods: Nucleated cell number was recorded as an estimate derived from reference gene primer amplification. Here immunoSEQ multiplex PCR was the method, and the copy in TCRdb shows in-frame clones only, minus some. Clone size and the V and J calls come from that table; the DNA yielded D and trimming. The sample contains about 110,000 clones, about nine tenths of which appear only once. The material sequenced was peripheral blood. This sequence originates from a man over 45 with active or convalescent COVID-19. The V gene is TRBV6-5, the J gene TRBJ1-4, with D possibly being TRBD1 (5 bases). As DNA, the CDR3 is TGTGCCAGCAGTTACAGGGGAGGGGATGAAAAACTGTTTTTT. Its protein is CASSYRGGDEKLFF.